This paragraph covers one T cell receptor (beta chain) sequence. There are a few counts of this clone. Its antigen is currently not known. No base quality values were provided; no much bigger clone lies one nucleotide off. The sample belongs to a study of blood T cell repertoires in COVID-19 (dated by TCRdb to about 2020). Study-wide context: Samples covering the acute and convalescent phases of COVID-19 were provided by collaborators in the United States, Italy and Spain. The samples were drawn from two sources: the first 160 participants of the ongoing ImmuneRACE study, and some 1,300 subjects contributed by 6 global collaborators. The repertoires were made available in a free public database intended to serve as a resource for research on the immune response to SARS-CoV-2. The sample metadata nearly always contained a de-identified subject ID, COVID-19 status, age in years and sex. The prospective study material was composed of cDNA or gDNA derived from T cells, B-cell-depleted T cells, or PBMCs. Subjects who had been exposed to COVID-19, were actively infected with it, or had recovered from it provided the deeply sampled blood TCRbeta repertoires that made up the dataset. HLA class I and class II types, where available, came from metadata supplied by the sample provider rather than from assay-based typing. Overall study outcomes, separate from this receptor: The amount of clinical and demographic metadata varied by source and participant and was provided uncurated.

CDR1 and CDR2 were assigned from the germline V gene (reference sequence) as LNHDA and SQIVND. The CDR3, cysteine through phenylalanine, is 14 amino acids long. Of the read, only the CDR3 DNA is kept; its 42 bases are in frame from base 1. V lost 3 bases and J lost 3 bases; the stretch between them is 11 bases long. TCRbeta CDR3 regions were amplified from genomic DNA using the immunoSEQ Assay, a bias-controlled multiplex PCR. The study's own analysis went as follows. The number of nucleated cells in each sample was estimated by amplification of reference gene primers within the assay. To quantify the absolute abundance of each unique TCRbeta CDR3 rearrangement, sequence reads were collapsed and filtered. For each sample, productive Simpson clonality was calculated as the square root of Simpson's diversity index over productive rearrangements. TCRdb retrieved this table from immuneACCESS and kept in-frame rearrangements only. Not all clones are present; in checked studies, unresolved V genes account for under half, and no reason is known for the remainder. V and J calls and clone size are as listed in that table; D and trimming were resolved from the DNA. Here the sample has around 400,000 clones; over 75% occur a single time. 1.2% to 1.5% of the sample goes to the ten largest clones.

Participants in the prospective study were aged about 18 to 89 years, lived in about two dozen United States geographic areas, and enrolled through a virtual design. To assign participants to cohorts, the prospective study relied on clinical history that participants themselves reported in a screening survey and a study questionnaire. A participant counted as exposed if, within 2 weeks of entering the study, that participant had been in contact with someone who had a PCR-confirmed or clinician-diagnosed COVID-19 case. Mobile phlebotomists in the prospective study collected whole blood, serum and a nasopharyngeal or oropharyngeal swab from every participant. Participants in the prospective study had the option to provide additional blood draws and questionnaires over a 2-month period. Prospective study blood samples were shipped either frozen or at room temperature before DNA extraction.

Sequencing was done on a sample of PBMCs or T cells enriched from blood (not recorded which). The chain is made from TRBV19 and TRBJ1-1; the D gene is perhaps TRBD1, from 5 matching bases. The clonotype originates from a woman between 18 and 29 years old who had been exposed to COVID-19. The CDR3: CASSIDSRYTEAFF. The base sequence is TGTGCCAGTAGTATTGACAGTCGGTACACTGAAGCTTTCTTT.